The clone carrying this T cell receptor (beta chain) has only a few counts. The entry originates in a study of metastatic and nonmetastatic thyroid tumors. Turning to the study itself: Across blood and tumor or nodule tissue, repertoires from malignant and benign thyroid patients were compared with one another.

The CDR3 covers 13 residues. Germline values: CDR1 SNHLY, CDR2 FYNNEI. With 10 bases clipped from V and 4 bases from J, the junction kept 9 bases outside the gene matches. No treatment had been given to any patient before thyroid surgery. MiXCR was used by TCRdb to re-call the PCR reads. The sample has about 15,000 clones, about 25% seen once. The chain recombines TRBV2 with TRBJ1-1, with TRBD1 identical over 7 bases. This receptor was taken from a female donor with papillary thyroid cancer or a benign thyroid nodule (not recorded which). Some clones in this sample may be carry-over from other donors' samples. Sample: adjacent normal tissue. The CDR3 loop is CATRYRGGTEAFF. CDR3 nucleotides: TGTGCCACGCGTTACAGGGGCGGCACTGAAGCTTTCTTT.